A single T cell receptor beta chain is shown here with its context. Germline CDR1 and CDR2: DFQATT and SNEGSKA (reference sequence). Deletions cut 5 bases from V and 9 bases from J, with 19 bases between. The CDR3 extends over 13 amino acids. These data are taken from a study of CDR3 diversity in severe acne. One entry per CDR3 protein, called by TCRdb with MiXCR from the PCR reads. The repertoire holds about 100,000 distinct CDR3 sequences, with 51% as singletons. Sequencing was performed on blood. J is TRBJ2-5 and V is TRBV20-1; D might be TRBD2 (7 bases). This TCR was sampled from a male donor with acne. The CDR3 DNA is TGCAGTGCTGCACGGGGGGCCGGTCAGCCCCAGTACTTC. Its translation is CSAARGAGQPQYF.